One and the same sample provided the 4 T cell receptor beta chains below, sequenced in a study of spatial heterogeneity in lung cancer. The study, taken as a whole, reports: Tracking of tumor mutation counts was seen in expanded intratumoral alpha and beta TCR counts.

Via MiXCR, TCRdb re-called the 5' RACE reads, giving one row per CDR3 protein. This table has around 12,000 distinct CDR3 sequences, 5.6% appearing once. Their recognized antigens are unknown. Time point denoted: sample taken at primary tumor resection. The sample here was lung tumor tissue, taken at surgery. All receptors derive from a female donor with early-stage non-small cell lung cancer.

This clonotype was detected ten times or more. This beta chain turned up in a library designed for alpha chains; as an off-target read, its abundance says little. This rearrangement joins TRBV28 to TRBJ2-1; TRBD1 matches at 7 bases. V lost 6 bases and J lost 3; bases outside the gene matches: 11. The germline V gene has CDR1 MDHEN and CDR2 SYDVKM. This CDR3 is built from 16 residues. CDR3 residues: CASSARGGGFYNEQFF. CDR3 nucleotides: TGTGCCAGCAGCGCTAGAGGGGGCGGGTTCTACAATGAGCAGTTCTTC.

This clonotype was seen more than once but under ten times. With the library built for alpha chains, this beta chain is off target and its frequency is not meaningful. The chain links TRBV12-3 or TRBV12-4 to TRBJ1-2; TRBD1 is a possible D gene (5 bases). V lost 4 bases, J lost 11 bases, and 11 bases lay in between. CDR3 length equals 11 residues. The CDR3 sequence: CASSSRAGYTF. The DNA for the CDR3 is TGTGCCAGCAGTTCGAGGGCAGGGTACACCTTC.

This clonotype was counted ten times or more. In a library made to pick up alpha chains, this beta chain is a stray read with a size that means little. The rearrangement uses TRBV28 and TRBJ1-1, with 9 nucleotides matching TRBD1. This CDR3 spans 17 amino acids. CDR1 is MDHEN and CDR2 is SYDVKM in the germline V gene. With 6 bases clipped from V and 0 bases from J, the junction kept 11 bases outside the gene matches. The DNA for the CDR3 is TGTGCCAGCAGGTCGGGACAGGGAGGGTGGCTGAACACTGAAGCTTTCTTT. It yields the protein CASRSGQGGWLNTEAFF.

This clonotype has at least ten counts. Because this beta chain is a stray read in a library intended to capture alpha chains, its abundance should not be given much weight. The chain uses TRBV9 and TRBJ2-2; D gene uncertain. V was shortened by 3 bases and J by 2 bases, with 8 bases between the two germline ends. Germline CDR1 is SGDLS and CDR2 is YYNGEE. The CDR3 loop spans 14 amino acids. The CDR3: CASSAGRNTGELFF. CDR3 sequence (DNA): TGTGCCAGCAGCGCCGGTAGAAACACCGGGGAGCTGTTTTTT.